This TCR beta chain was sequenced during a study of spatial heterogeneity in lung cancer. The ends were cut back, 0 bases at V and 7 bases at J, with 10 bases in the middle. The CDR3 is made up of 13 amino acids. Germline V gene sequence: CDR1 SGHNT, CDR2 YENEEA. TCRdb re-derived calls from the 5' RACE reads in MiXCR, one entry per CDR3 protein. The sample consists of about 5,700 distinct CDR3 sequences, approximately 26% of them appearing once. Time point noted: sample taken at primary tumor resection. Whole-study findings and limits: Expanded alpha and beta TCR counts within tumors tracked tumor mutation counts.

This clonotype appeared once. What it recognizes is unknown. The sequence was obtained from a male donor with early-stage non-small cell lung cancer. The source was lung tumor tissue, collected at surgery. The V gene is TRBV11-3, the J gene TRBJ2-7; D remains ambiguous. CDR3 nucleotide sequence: TGTGCCAGCAGCTTAGAGGACGGCCGGGAGCAGTACTTC. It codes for CASSLEDGREQYF. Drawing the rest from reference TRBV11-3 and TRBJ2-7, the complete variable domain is EAGVVQSPRYKIIEKKQPVAFWCNPISGHNTLYWYLQNLGQGPELLIRYENEEAVDDSQLPKDRFSAERLKGVDSTLKIQPAELGDSAVYLCASSLEDGREQYFGPGTRLTVT.